This entry is about one TCR beta chain. These data belong to a study of cytomegalovirus exposure and HLA in healthy donors. The CDR3 length is 14 residues. The V gene's germline CDR1 is SGDLS and CDR2 YYNGEE. Deletions cut 2 bases from V and 11 bases from J, with 18 bases between. Amplification used 60 Vbeta primers and 13 Jbeta primers. Sequenced by immunoSEQ multiplex PCR; TCRdb stores in-frame clones only, minus some. The top ten hold more than 1.5% of the sample, which has about 120,000 clones, more than 55% seen once. The sequenced material came from PBMCs. The chain recombines TRBV9 with TRBJ2-3, with D possibly TRBD2 on 5 matching bases. The TCR comes from a man younger than 35 in good health and CMV-seronegative. The CDR3 DNA reads as TGTGCCAGCAGCGTGCGGAGACTCCACGGAGGGCAGTATTTT. Amino acid sequence: CASSVRRLHGGQYF.